This T cell receptor (beta chain) was profiled in a study of identical twins. There were only healthy Caucasians among the donors. Points from the study as a whole: Model-predicted out-of-frame TCR alpha sharing fell below observed values in monozygotic twins.

Concerning this clonotype itself: Its antigen is currently unknown.

Template switching created a universal primer site, and the cDNA included unique molecular identifiers. TCRdb independently ran MiXCR on the 5' RACE reads; one entry per CDR3 protein. The table shows about 920,000 distinct CDR3 sequences, with 12% occurring only once. This same sample was also taken into another study, of yellow fever vaccine responses in identical twins. That work adds: Twins reportedly mounted vaccine T cell responses that seemed partly convergent, partly personalized.

The sample consisted of PBMCs. The clonotype was recovered from a woman under 30 in good health.

The CDR3 nucleotides are TGTGCCAGTCTCCGTCCAGGGTCGTACGAGCAGTACTTC. Its translation is CASLRPGSYEQYF. The chain links TRBV19 to TRBJ2-7, with D possibly matching TRBD1 (5 bases). Trimming shortened V by 8 bases and J by 4 bases, and 15 bases separated the two germline ends. Germline V gene lookup returns CDR1 LNHDA and CDR2 SQIVND (reference sequence). This CDR3 comprises 13 residues.